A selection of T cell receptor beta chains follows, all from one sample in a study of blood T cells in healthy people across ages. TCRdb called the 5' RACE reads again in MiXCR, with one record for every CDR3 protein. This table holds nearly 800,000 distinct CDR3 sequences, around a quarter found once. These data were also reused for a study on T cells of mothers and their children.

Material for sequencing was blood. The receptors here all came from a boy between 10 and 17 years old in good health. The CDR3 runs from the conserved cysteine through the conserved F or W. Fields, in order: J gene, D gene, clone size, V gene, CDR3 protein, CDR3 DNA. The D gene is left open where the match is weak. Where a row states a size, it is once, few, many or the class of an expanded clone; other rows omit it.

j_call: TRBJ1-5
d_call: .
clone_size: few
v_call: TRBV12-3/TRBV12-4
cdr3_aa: CASSFSTQNQPQHF
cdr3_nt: TGTGCCAGCAGTTTTTCGACCCAAAATCAGCCCCAGCATTTT

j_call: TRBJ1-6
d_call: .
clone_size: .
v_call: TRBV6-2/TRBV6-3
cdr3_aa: CASSYSTGWSGYSYNSPLHF
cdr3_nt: TGTGCCAGCAGTTACTCGACCGGTTGGAGCGGTTACTCCTATAATTCACCCCTCCACTTT

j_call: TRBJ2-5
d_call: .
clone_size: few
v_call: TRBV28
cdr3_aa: CASSSIALETQYF
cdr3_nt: TGTGCCAGCAGTTCTATAGCGTTGGAGACCCAGTACTTC

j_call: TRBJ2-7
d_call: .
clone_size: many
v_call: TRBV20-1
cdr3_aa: CSARTTDREQYF
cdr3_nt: TGCAGTGCAAGGACAACAGATCGGGAGCAGTACTTC

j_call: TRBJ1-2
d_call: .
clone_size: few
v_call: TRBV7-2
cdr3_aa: CASTLMAGEYTNGYTF
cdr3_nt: TGTGCCAGCACCCTAATGGCGGGCGAATACACAAATGGCTACACCTTC

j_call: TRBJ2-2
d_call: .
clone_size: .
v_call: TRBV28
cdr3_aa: CASSFTDGTGELFF
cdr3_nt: TGTGCCAGCAGTTTTACAGATGGGACCGGGGAGCTGTTTTTT

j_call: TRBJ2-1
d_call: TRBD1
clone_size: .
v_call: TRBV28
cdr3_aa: CASSSQGADLYNEQFF
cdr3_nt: TGTGCCAGCAGTTCGCAGGGGGCAGACCTCTACAATGAGCAGTTCTTC

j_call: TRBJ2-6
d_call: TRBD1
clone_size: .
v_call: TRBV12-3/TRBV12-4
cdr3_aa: CASRWTGDGANVLTF
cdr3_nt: TGTGCCAGCAGGTGGACAGGGGATGGGGCCAACGTCCTGACTTTC

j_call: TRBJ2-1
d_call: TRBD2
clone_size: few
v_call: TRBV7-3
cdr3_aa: CASSLLTGGPGNEQFF
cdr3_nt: TGTGCCAGCAGCTTACTTACGGGAGGGCCGGGCAATGAGCAGTTCTTC

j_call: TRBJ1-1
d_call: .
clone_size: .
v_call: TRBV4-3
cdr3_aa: CASSQVRSGGLNTEAFF
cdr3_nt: TGCGCCAGCAGCCAAGTAAGGTCCGGAGGGTTGAACACTGAAGCTTTCTTT